This TCR beta chain was recorded in a study of T cell repertoires in cytomegalovirus infection. At the level of the study: The authors used CMV epitopes that were HLA-C-restricted (recently identified) and HLA-B-restricted (well studied). CMV infection plus the matching HLA type was flagged by public TCR beta signatures.

TCRdb passed the reads through MiXCR, listing each CDR3 protein once. The sample lists around 78,000 distinct CDR3 sequences; 20% to 30% were seen once. Whole-study results and caveats: Identification of carriers of CMV plus the relevant HLA was performed using cumulative public TCR beta family frequency. The ex vivo response was dominated by HLA-C-restricted CMV-specific TCR beta clonotypes.

About this clonotype: The antigen remains undetermined.

CDR1 MNHEY and CDR2 SMNVEV come from the germline V gene (reference sequence). The CDR3 contains 14 residues. The V and J ends lost 6 bases and 2 bases, in that order; junction bases with no gene match: 5. This chain uses TRBV27 with TRBJ2-7, with 9 bases aligning to TRBD2. Sequencing used CD8+ T cells from cultured PBMCs, obtained from culture after CMV antigen stimulation. The TCR originated in a human donor in good health (CMV status not recorded). Some clones in this sample may be carry-over from other donors' samples. CDR3 nucleotide sequence: TGTGCCAGCAGGCTAGCGGGGCCTACCTACGAGCAGTACTTC. Amino acid sequence: CASRLAGPTYEQYF.